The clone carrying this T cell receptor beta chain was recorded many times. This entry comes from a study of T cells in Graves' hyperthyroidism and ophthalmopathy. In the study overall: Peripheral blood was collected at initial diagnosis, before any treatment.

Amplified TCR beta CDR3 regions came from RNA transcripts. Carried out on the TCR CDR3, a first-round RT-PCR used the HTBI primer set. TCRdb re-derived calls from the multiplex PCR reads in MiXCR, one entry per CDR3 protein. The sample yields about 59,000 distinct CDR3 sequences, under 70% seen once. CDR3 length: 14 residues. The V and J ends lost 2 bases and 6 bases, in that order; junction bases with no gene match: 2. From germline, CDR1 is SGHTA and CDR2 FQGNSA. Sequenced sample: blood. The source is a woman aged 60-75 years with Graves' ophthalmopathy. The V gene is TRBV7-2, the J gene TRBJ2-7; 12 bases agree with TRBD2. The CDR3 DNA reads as TGTGCCAGCAGCTTAAGGACTAGCGGGGTCGAGCAGTACTTC. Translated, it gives CASSLRTSGVEQYF.